This T cell receptor (beta chain) originates from a study of shared clonotypes between healthy human individuals. Germline V gene data show CDR1 as ENHRY and CDR2 as SYGVKD. V was shortened by 3 bases and J by 3 bases, with 13 bases between the two germline ends. This CDR3 has 15 amino acids. Only in-frame clones appear in the TCRdb table, and some are missing; sequencing was by immunoSEQ multiplex PCR. Of 2 million to 2.5 million clones in the sample, approximately 95% are singletons; the top ten hold 0.39%. This clone was counted a single time. The TCR originated in a man between 18 and 29 years old in good health. Some clones in this sample may be carry-over from other donors' samples. V usage is TRBV10-3 and J usage is TRBJ2-3; tentative D call: TRBD1 (5 bases). The specimen was naive CD4+ T cells from PBMCs. Sample subset: CD45RA+ positively selected. The CDR3 is CAISDIYKGTDTQYF. The DNA of the CDR3 is TGTGCCATCAGTGATATTTATAAGGGGACAGATACGCAGTATTTT.